One and the same sample provided the 17 T cell receptor beta chains below, sequenced in a study of CD8+CD57+ T cells in acquired aplastic anemia. For sequencing, patients were chosen who had shown expansion of CD8+CD57+ cells by flow cytometry. The template used for profiling TCR beta VDJ and CDR3 was genomic DNA. TCRdb ran MiXCR on the reads and lists one entry per CDR3 protein. The data hold under 250,000 distinct CDR3 sequences, with around half observed a single time. Input material: sorted CD4+, CD8+, or CD8+CD57+ T cells (not recorded which) from PBMCs. Source of these receptors: a human donor with aplastic anemia.

This clonotype occurred many times. The V and J genes are TRBV15 and TRBJ2-6; no reliable D call. Germline V gene sequence: CDR1 LNHNV, CDR2 YYDKDF (reference sequence). The germline V and J ends were trimmed by 0 bases and 2 bases, with 8 bases remaining between them. CDR3 length: 16 amino acids. CDR3: CATSRDWNTGANVLTF. The CDR3 DNA reads TGTGCCACCAGCAGAGATTGGAATACTGGGGCCAACGTCCTGACTTTC.

This clonotype has a count of ten or more. J is TRBJ2-3 and V is TRBV10-1, with a possible D match to TRBD2 (5 bases). This CDR3 comprises 15 residues. V lost 3 bases, J lost 0 bases, and 10 bases lay in between. Germline-derived CDR1 and CDR2 are WNHNN and SYGVQD (reference sequence). The CDR3 here is CASSDRAASTDTQYF. The CDR3 DNA sequence: TGCGCCAGCAGTGATCGAGCGGCTAGCACAGATACGCAGTATTTT.

This clonotype was recorded at least ten times. V gene TRBV15 combines with J gene TRBJ2-1; the match to TRBD1 covers 8 bases. Germline V gene lookup returns CDR1 LNHNV and CDR2 YYDKDF (reference sequence). The CDR3 has 13 amino acids. V shed 9 bases, J shed 8 bases, and the junction held 9 bases outside the gene matches. The CDR3 protein is CATDGQGGHEQFF. CDR3 in DNA: TGTGCCACAGACGGACAGGGAGGCCATGAGCAGTTCTTC.

About this clonotype: A read error may explain this, as a much larger clone is one base away. The rearrangement joins TRBV7-3 to TRBJ2-3; D gene ambiguous. V was pared by 5 bases and J by 4 bases, with 10 bases between. The CDR3 runs to 13 residues. Germline V gene sequence: CDR1 SGHTA, CDR2 FQGTGA. Here the CDR3 reads CASSPAPADTQYF. The CDR3 nucleotides read TGTGCCAGCAGCCCAGCTCCGGCAGATACGCAGTATTTT.

The chain employs TRBV20-1 and TRBJ2-5, with 12 bases aligning to TRBD1. Germline-derived CDR1 and CDR2 are DFQATT and SNEGSKA (reference sequence). This CDR3 contains 17 residues. V gave up 6 bases and J gave up 5 bases; unmatched junction bases: 16. The CDR3 DNA sequence: TGCAGTGCCAGACAATCCGGGACAGGGGGCGTCCGGGAGACCCAGTACTTC. This sequence encodes CSARQSGTGGVRETQYF.

About this clonotype itself: A much larger clonotype is one base distant, so this may be a read error. V usage is TRBV7-3 and J usage is TRBJ2-7, with 11 nucleotides matching TRBD2. V lost 5 bases, J lost 5 bases, and 11 bases stayed unmatched. Germline CDR1 SGHTA, CDR2 FQGTGA. This CDR3 has 16 amino acids. The CDR3 DNA reads as TGTGCCAGCAGCCCACTAGCGGGGGTACCCGCCGACGAGCAGTACTTC. It encodes CASSPLAGVPADEQYF. The variable domain in full, completed from reference TRBV7-3 and TRBJ2-7, reads GAGVSQTPSNKVTEKGKYVELRCDPISGHTALYWYRQSLGQGPEFLIYFQGTGAADDSGLPNDRFFAVRPEGSVSTLKIQRTERGDSAVYLCASSPLAGVPADEQYFGPGTRLTVT.

This clonotype was picked up many times. The J gene is TRBJ2-7, the V gene TRBV4-1, with a possible D match to TRBD1 (6 bases). The length of the CDR3 is 14 residues. Germline V CDR1 and CDR2: MGHRA, YSYEKL. Trimming stripped 1 base from V and 2 bases from J, with 9 bases between. CDR3 loop: CASSQGRGTYEQYF. The DNA of the CDR3 is TGCGCCAGCAGCCAAGGCAGGGGTACCTACGAGCAGTACTTC.

A remark on this clonotype: Since a much larger clone is just one base distant, this may be a read error. The chain employs TRBV11-1 and TRBJ1-1, with 7 nucleotides matching TRBD1. This CDR3 region has 16 residues. Germline V gives CDR1 SGHAT, CDR2 FQDESV (reference sequence). CDR3 in DNA: TGTACCAGCAGCTTCAACCGACAGGGAGAGGACACTGAAGCTTTCTTT. Its protein product is CTSSFNRQGEDTEAFF.

J is TRBJ2-7 and V is TRBV12-3 or TRBV12-4; no clear D gene. CDR3 length: 11 residues. Trimming removed 6 bases at V and 1 base at J, with 4 bases between. The CDR3 DNA reads as TGTGCCAGCAGAACTTCCTACGAGCAGTACTTC. Protein sequence: CASRTSYEQYF.

The rearrangement links TRBV10-3 to TRBJ2-7; D gene unclear. V lost 0 bases to trimming and J lost 6 bases, with 6 bases between them. The germline gives CDR1 ENHRY, CDR2 SYGVKD. The CDR3 sequence is 12 residues long. The CDR3 is CAISESNAEQYF. CDR3 sequence (DNA): TGTGCCATCAGTGAGTCGAATGCCGAGCAGTACTTC.

The V and J genes are TRBV7-9 and TRBJ2-1, with no clear D. CDR1 and CDR2 (germline): SEHNR, FQNEAQ (reference sequence). Deletions cut 5 bases from V and 8 bases from J, with 19 bases between. The CDR3 runs 15 residues. CDR3 sequence reads: CASSTPGGPNYEQFF. CDR3 bases: TGTGCCAGCAGCACCCCGGGTGGCCCTAACTATGAGCAGTTCTTC.

This clonotype was observed a few times. With a much larger clone just one base away, this may be a read error. The chain recombines TRBV10-1 with TRBJ2-3; D is tentatively TRBD1 or TRBD2 (5 bases each). This CDR3 region has 16 residues. Germline loops: CDR1 WNHNN, CDR2 SYGVQD (reference sequence). CDR3 bases: TGCGCCAGCGGTGAGGGTCGAGGGGTCGGCGCAGATACGCAGTATTTT. Translating gives CASGEGRGVGADTQYF.

The J gene is TRBJ1-5, the V gene TRBV15, with D possibly TRBD1 on 6 matching bases. Per the germline V gene, CDR1 is LNHNV and CDR2 is YYDKDF (reference sequence). The CDR3 length is 14 residues. The germline V and J ends were trimmed by 6 bases and 3 bases, with 12 bases remaining between them. CDR3 region: CATSLGQINQPQHF. CDR3 nucleotide sequence: TGTGCCACCAGTTTAGGACAGATCAATCAGCCCCAGCATTTT.

The chain uses TRBV24-1 and TRBJ2-3; tentatively, D is TRBD1 or TRBD2 (7 bases each). CDR3 size: 17 residues. V was clipped by 3 bases and J by 6 bases, with 21 bases between them. Germline CDR1 and CDR2: KGHDR and SFDVKD. In nucleotides, the CDR3 is TGTGCCACCAGTGATCATACCCTTACAGGGGAGGGCGATACGCAGTATTTT. Protein product: CATSDHTLTGEGDTQYF.

The sample holds a few counts of this clonotype. A junction end diverges from the germline sequence, so it may reflect a read error. The chain has TRBV12-3 or TRBV12-4 and TRBJ2-3; 11 bases map to TRBD2. The CDR3 consists of 16 residues. The CDR3, as DNA: TGTACCAGCAGTCTAGCGGGAGGTCTAATGCCAGATACGCAGTATTTT. Protein: CTSSLAGGLMPDTQYF.

The chain couples TRBV7-2 to TRBJ1-4; unclear D gene. Germline V gene sequence: CDR1 SGHTA, CDR2 FQGNSA. The V gene lost 6 bases and the J gene lost 5 bases, with 10 bases spanning the gap. The CDR3 loop spans 13 amino acids. In nucleotides, the CDR3 is TGTGCCAGCAGGAGAGATTACAATGAAAAACTGTTTTTT. This sequence encodes CASRRDYNEKLFF.

V gene TRBV7-9 combines with J gene TRBJ1-1; D is undetermined. The germline V gene encodes CDR1 SEHNR and CDR2 FQNEAQ (reference sequence). The CDR3 spans 15 residues. V dropped 5 bases and J dropped 0 bases, with 13 bases sitting between them. The DNA for the CDR3 is TGTGCCAGCAGCCCCAGCGGATCCATGAACACTGAAGCTTTCTTT. Protein: CASSPSGSMNTEAFF. Filled out from reference TRBV7-9 and TRBJ1-1, the complete variable domain reads DTGVSQNPRHKITKRGQNVTFRCDPISEHNRLYWYRQTLGQGPEFLTYFQNEAQLEKSRLLSDRFSAERPKGSFSTLEIQRTEQGDSAMYLCASSPSGSMNTEAFFGQGTRLTVV.